Following are 8 T cell receptor beta chains from one sample sequenced in a study of T cells in Graves' hyperthyroidism and ophthalmopathy. From RNA transcripts, TCR beta CDR3 regions were amplified. When the TCR CDR3 underwent first-round RT-PCR, the HTBI primer set was used. From the multiplex PCR reads, TCRdb called clonotypes with MiXCR, one entry per CDR3 protein. The repertoire holds roughly 570,000 distinct CDR3 sequences, with 40% to 55% as singletons. Material for sequencing was peripheral blood or thyroid tissue (not recorded which). These receptors came from an adult woman with Graves' disease, either hyperthyroidism or ophthalmopathy (not recorded which).

The chain has TRBV19 and TRBJ1-5, with no clear D. The CDR3 totals 16 residues. Between the trimmed V and J ends, which lost 3 bases and 5 bases, there was a span of 17 bases. Germline CDR1 and CDR2: LNHDA and SQIVND (reference sequence). The DNA of the CDR3 is TGTGCCAGTAGTATGCTCAGGTCCCTTGGAGATCAGCCCCAGCATTTT. This codes for CASSMLRSLGDQPQHF.

The V gene is TRBV6-1, the J gene TRBJ1-2; TRBD1 aligns across 8 bases. CDR1 is MNHNS and CDR2 is SASEGT in the germline V gene. Unmatched junction bases numbered 4, after V lost 8 bases and J lost 2 bases. The CDR3 runs to 13 residues. The CDR3 nucleotides are TGTGCCAGCGCACAGGGGGGCAACTATGGCTACACCTTC. It yields the protein CASAQGGNYGYTF.

This clonotype occurred many times. The chain has TRBV7-9 and TRBJ1-1; D is undetermined. Germline lookup yields CDR1 SEHNR and CDR2 FQNEAQ (reference sequence). CDR3 length equals 14 residues. V was pared by 3 bases and J by 4 bases, with 12 bases between. The CDR3 coding sequence is TGTGCCAGCAGCTTTGGTGAGGGTACCACTGAAGCTTTCTTT. Protein product: CASSFGEGTTEAFF.

This clonotype was seen a handful of times. The chain recombines TRBV20-1 with TRBJ2-7; TRBD2 might be the D (5 bases). From germline, CDR1 is DFQATT and CDR2 SNEGSKA (reference sequence). The CDR3 sequence is 13 residues long. The CDR3 spells CTARSIGTYEQYF. The DNA of the CDR3 is TGCACCGCCCGGTCCATCGGGACCTACGAGCAGTACTTC.

This clonotype turned up a few times. J is TRBJ2-7 and V is TRBV29-1, with D possibly being TRBD1 (6 bases). Deletions cut 3 bases from V and 5 bases from J, with 14 bases between. Germline V lookup: CDR1 SQVTM, CDR2 ANQGSEA. The CDR3 runs to 13 residues. The CDR3 protein is CSVDYPGAHEQYF. The DNA of the CDR3 is TGCAGCGTTGATTACCCAGGGGCCCACGAGCAGTACTTC.

The V call is TRBV10-3, the J call TRBJ2-7; 10 bases line up with TRBD2. The CDR3 runs to 13 residues. V lost 6 bases and J lost 4; bases outside the gene matches: 3. The germline V gene encodes CDR1 ENHRY and CDR2 SYGVKD. This CDR3 is CAIRLAGDYEQYF. The DNA of the CDR3 is TGTGCCATCAGGCTAGCGGGAGATTACGAGCAGTACTTC.

This chain joins TRBV7-8 and TRBJ2-7; 10 bases are shared with TRBD1. The CDR3 consists of 15 residues. Germline CDR1 reads SGHVS; CDR2 reads FQNEAQ. The V segment lost 5 bases and the J segment 4 bases; nucleotides outside the gene matches: 8. The CDR3, as DNA: TGTGCCAGCAGCCCGATCTGGACAGGGGGTTACGAGCAGTACTTC. Translation gives CASSPIWTGGYEQYF.

There are many counts of this clonotype. The chain links TRBV7-8 to TRBJ1-3; maybe TRBD1 (6 bases). Trimming took off 8 bases at V and 0 bases at J, with 14 bases between the two ends. Germline V lookup: CDR1 SGHVS, CDR2 FQNEAQ. The CDR3 is made up of 15 amino acids. The CDR3: CASAETGFSGNTIYF. CDR3 DNA: TGTGCCAGCGCCGAGACAGGCTTCTCTGGAAACACCATATATTTT.